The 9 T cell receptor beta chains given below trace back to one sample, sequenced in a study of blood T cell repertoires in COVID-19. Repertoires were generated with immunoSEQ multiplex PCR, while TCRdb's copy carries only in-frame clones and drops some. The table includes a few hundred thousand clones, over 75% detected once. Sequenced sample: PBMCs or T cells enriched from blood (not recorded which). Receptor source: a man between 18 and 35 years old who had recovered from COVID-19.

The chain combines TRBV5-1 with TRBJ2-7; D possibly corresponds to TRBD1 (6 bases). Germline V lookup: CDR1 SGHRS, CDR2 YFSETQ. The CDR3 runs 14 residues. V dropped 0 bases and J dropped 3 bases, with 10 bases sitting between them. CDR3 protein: CASSLVGGSYEQYF. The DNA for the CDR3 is TGCGCCAGCAGCTTGGTTGGGGGCAGCTACGAGCAGTACTTC.

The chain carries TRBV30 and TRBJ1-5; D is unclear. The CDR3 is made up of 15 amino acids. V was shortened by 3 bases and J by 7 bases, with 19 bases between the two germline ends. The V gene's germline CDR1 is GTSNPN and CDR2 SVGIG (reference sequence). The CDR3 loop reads CAWSPGTLAAQPQHF. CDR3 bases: TGTGCCTGGAGCCCGGGTACTTTGGCAGCACAGCCCCAGCATTTT.

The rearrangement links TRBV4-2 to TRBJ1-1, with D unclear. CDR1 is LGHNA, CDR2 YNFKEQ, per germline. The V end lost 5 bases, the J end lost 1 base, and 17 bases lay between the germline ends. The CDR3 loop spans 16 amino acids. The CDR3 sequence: CASSLDPGGRNTEAFF. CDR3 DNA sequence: TGTGCCAGCAGCTTAGATCCGGGAGGAAGGAACACTGAAGCTTTCTTT.

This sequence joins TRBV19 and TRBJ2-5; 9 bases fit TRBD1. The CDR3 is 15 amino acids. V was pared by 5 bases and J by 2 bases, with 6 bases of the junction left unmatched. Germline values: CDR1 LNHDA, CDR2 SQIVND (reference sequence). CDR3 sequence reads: CASSPGQGNQETQYF. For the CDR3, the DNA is TGTGCCAGTAGTCCGGGACAGGGAAATCAAGAGACCCAGTACTTC.

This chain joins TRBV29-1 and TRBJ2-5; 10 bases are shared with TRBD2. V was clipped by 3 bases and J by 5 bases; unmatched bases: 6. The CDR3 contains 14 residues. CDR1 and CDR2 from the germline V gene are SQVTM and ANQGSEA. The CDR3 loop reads CSVELAGGVETQYF. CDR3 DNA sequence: TGCAGCGTTGAGTTAGCGGGGGGTGTGGAGACCCAGTACTTC.

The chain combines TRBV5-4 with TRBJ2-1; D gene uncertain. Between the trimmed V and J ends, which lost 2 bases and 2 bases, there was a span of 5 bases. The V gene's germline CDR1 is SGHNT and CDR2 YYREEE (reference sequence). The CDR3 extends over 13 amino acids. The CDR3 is CASSFQTYNEQFF. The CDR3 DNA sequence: TGTGCCAGCAGCTTCCAAACCTACAATGAGCAGTTCTTC.

The CDR3 DNA follows: TGCGCCAGCAGCCAAACTAGCGGGAGGGCCACTGAGCAGTTCTTC. Translation gives CASSQTSGRATEQFF. The chain links TRBV4-3 to TRBJ2-1; 13 bases map to TRBD2. This CDR3 is 15 amino acids long. J gave up 9 bases and V 2 bases, and 4 bases lay outside the gene matches. Germline CDR1 reads LGHNA; CDR2 reads YSLEER.

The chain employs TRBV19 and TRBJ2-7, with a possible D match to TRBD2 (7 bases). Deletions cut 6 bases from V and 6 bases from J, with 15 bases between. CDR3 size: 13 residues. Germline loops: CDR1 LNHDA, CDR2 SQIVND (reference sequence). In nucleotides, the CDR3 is TGTGCCAGTAGCCCGAGGGGAGGGGGCGAGCAGTACTTC. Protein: CASSPRGGGEQYF.

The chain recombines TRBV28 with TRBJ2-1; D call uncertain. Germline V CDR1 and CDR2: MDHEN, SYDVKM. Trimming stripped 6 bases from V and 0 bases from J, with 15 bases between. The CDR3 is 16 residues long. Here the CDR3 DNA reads TGTGCCAGCAGACACCGTGACATTGACTCCTACAATGAGCAGTTCTTC. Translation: CASRHRDIDSYNEQFF.